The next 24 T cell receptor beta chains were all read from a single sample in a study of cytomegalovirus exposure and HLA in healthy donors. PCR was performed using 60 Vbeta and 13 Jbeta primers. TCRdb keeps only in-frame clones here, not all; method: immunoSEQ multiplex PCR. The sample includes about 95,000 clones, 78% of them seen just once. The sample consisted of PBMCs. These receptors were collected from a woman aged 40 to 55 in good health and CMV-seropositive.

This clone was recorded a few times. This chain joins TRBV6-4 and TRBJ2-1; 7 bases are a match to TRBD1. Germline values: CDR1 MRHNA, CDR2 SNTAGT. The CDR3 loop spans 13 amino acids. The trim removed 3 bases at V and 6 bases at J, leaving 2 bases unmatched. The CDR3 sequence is CASSEGDSNEQFF. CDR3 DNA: TGTGCCAGCAGTGAAGGGGACAGCAATGAGCAGTTCTTC.

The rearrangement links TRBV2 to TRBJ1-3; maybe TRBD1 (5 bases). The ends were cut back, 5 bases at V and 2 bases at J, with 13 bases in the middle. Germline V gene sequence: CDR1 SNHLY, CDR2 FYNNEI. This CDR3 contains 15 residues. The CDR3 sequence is CASSTHRTPGNTIYF. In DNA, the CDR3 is TGTGCCAGCAGTACCCACCGGACACCTGGAAACACCATATATTTT.

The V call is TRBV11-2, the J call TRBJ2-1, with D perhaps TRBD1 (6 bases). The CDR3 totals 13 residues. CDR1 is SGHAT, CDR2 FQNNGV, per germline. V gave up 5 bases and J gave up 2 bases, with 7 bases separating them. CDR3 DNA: TGTGCCAGCAGCCCAGGGGCCTACAATGAGCAGTTCTTC. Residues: CASSPGAYNEQFF.

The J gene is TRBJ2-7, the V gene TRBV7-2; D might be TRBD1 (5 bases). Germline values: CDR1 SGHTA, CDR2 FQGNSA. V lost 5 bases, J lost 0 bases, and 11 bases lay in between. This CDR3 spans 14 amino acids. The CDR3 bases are TGTGCCAGCAGCCAGGGCCCGAGCTCCTACGAGCAGTACTTC. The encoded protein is CASSQGPSSYEQYF.

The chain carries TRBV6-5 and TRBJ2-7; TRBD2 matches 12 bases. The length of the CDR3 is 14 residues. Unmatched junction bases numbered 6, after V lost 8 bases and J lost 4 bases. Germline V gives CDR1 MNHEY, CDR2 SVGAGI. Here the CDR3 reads CASGRTSGNYEQYF. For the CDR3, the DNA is TGTGCCAGCGGGAGGACTAGCGGGAATTACGAGCAGTACTTC.

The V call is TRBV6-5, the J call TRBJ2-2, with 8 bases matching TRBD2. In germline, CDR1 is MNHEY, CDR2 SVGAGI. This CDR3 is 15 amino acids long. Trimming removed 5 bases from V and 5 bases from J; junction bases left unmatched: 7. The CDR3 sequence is CASSRAGVITGELFF. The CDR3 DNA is TGTGCCAGCAGTCGAGCGGGAGTAATTACCGGGGAGCTGTTTTTT.

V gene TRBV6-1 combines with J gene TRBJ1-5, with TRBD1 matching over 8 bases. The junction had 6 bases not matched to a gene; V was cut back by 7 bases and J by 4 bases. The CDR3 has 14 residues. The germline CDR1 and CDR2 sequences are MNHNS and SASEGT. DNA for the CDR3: TGTGCCAGCACCACAGGGGGGGCTAATCAGCCCCAGCATTTT. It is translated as CASTTGGANQPQHF.

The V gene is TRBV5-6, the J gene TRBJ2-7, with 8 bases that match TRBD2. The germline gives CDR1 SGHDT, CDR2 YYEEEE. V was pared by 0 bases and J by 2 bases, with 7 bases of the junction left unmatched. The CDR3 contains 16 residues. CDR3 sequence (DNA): TGTGCCAGCAGCTTGGGTACTAGCGGCCGACCCTACGAGCAGTACTTC. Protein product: CASSLGTSGRPYEQYF.

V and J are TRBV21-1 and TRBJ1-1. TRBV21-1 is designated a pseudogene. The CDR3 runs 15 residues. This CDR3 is CASSKGGDLNTEAFF. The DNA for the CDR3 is TGTGCCAGCAGCAAAGGGGGGGACTTGAACACTGAAGCTTTCTTT.

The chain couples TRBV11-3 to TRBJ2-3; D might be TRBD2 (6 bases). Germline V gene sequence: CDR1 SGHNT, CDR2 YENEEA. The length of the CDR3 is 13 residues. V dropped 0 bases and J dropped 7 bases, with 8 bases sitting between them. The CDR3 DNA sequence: TGTGCCAGCAGCTTAGAGGGGGGAAATACGCAGTATTTT. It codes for CASSLEGGNTQYF.

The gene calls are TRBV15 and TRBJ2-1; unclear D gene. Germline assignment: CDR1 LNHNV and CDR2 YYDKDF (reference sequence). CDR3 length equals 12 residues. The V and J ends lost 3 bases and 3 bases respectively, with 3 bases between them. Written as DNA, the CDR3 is TGTGCCACCAGCAGTCTCTACAATGAGCAGTTCTTC. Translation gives CATSSLYNEQFF.

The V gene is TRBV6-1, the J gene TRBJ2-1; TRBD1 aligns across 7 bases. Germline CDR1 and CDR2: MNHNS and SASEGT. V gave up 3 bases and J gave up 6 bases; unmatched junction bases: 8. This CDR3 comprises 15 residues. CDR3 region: CASSDLQGWGNEQFF. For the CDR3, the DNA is TGTGCCAGCAGTGACCTACAGGGGTGGGGCAATGAGCAGTTCTTC.

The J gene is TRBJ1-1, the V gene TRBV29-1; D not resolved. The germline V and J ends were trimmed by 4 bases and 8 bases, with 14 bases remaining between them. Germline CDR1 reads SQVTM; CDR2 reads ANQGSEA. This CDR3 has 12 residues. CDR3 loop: CSVGSMGGEAFF. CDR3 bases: TGCAGCGTTGGTAGTATGGGAGGGGAAGCTTTCTTT.

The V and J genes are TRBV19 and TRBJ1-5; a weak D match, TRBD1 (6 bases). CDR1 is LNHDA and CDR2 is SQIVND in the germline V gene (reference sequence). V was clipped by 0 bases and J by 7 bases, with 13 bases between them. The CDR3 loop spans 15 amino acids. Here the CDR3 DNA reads TGTGCCAGTAGTATAGACATGGGGGCCGGGCAGCCCCAGCATTTT. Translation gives CASSIDMGAGQPQHF.

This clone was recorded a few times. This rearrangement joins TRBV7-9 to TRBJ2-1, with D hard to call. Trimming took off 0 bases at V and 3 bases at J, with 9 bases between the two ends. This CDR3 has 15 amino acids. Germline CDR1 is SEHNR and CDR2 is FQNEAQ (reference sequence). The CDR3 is CASSLASEYYNEQFF. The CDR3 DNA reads TGTGCCAGCAGCTTAGCGTCCGAGTACTACAATGAGCAGTTCTTC.

DNA of the CDR3: TGTGCCACCCGGACAGGGGTAAAGTGGACTGAAGCTTTCTTT. It encodes CATRTGVKWTEAFF. The chain combines TRBV21-1 with TRBJ1-1; the D call in the table, TRBD1, was not verified against the DNA. TRBV21-1 corresponds to a pseudogene. This CDR3 has 14 amino acids.

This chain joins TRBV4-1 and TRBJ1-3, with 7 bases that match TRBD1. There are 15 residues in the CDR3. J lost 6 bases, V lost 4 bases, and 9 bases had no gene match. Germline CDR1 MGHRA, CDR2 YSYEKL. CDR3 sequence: CASSPTGVLENTIYF. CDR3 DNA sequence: TGCGCCAGCAGCCCAACAGGGGTGTTGGAAAACACCATATATTTT.

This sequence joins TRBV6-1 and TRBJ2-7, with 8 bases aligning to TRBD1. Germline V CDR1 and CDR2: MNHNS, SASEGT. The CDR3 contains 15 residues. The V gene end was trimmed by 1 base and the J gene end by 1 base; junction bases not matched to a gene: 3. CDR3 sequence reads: CASSEVRDRSYEQYF. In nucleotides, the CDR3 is TGTGCCAGCAGTGAAGTCAGGGACAGGTCCTACGAGCAGTACTTC.

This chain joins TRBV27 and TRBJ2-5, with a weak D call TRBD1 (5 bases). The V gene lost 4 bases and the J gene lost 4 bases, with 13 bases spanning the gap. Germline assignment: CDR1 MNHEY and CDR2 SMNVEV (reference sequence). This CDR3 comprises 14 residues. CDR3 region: CASSYRGRGETQYF. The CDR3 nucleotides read TGTGCCAGCAGTTACCGAGGAAGGGGAGAGACCCAGTACTTC.

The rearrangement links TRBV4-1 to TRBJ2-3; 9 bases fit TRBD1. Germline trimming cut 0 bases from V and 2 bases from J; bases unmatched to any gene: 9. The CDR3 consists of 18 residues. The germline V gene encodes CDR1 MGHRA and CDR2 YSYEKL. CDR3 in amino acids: CASSQDRDRALLTDTQYF. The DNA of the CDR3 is TGCGCCAGCAGCCAAGATCGGGACAGGGCCCTCCTCACAGATACGCAGTATTTT.

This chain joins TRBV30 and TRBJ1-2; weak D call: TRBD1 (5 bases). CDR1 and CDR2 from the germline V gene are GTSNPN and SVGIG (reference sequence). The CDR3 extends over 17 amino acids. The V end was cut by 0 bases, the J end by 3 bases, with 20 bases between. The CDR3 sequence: CAWSVGIFRGLDYGYTF. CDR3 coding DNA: TGTGCCTGGAGTGTAGGTATCTTCCGGGGACTGGACTATGGCTACACCTTC. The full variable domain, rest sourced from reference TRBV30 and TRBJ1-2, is SQTIHQWPATLVQPVGSPLSLECTVEGTSNPNLYWYRQAAGRGLQLLFYSVGIGQISSEVPQNLSASRPQDRQFILSSKKLLLSDSGFYLCAWSVGIFRGLDYGYTFGSGTRLTVV.

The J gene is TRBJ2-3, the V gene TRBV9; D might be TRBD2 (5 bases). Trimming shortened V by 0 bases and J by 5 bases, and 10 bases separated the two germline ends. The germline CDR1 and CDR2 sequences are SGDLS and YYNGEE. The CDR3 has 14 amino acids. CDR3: CASSVVGGLDTQYF. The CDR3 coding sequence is TGTGCCAGCAGCGTAGTCGGAGGTCTAGATACGCAGTATTTT.

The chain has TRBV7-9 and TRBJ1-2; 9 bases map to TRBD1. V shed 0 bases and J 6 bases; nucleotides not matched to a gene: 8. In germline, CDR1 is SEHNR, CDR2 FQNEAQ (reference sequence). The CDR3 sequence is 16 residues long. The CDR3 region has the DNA TGTGCCAGCAGCTTAGCGTCCGGCACAGGGGGCCATGGCTACACCTTC. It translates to CASSLASGTGGHGYTF.

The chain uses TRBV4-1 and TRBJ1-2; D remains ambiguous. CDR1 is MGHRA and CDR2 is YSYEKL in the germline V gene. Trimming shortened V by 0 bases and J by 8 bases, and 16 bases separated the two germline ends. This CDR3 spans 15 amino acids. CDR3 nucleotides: TGCGCCAGCAGCCAAGAAAGTCGATCGATAGAGGGCTACACCTTC. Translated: CASSQESRSIEGYTF.